The 26 T cell receptor beta chains below come from one sample, sequenced in a study of blood T cell repertoires in COVID-19. Clones were sequenced by immunoSEQ multiplex PCR, and TCRdb holds only the in-frame ones, with some missing. The data show under 300,000 clones, about four fifths seen once. Sample: peripheral blood. All receptors derive from a woman in her forties who had recovered from COVID-19.

The chain joins TRBV21-1 to TRBJ1-6; TRBD1, the table's D call, lacks a check against the DNA. TRBV21-1 is labeled a pseudogene. The CDR3 has 15 amino acids. The chain's CDR3 is CASSKGGTGVTPLHF. CDR3 nucleotides: TGTGCCAGCAGCAAAGGAGGGACAGGGGTAACACCCCTCCACTTT.

The chain carries TRBV28 and TRBJ1-2; 9 positions agree with TRBD1. The junction had 7 bases not matched to a gene; V was cut back by 3 bases and J by 8 bases. CDR3 length equals 14 residues. CDR1 and CDR2 from the germline V gene are MDHEN and SYDVKM. The CDR3 here is CASSLGTGRRGYTF. As DNA, the CDR3 is TGTGCCAGCAGTTTGGGGACAGGGCGTAGGGGCTACACCTTC.

This clone occurred once. The chain uses TRBV6-1 and TRBJ1-4; D remains unclear. V was clipped by 2 bases and J by 7 bases, with 5 bases between them. There are 12 residues in the CDR3. Germline V gives CDR1 MNHNS, CDR2 SASEGT. The CDR3 spells CASSERVEKLFF. The CDR3 DNA sequence: TGTGCCAGCAGTGAACGCGTTGAAAAACTGTTTTTT.

The genes are TRBV10-1 and TRBJ2-2, with D hard to call. Trimming left V 6 bases short and J 7 bases short, with 9 bases between. There are 12 residues in the CDR3. The V gene's germline CDR1 is WNHNN and CDR2 SYGVQD (reference sequence). This CDR3 reads CASSAGIGELFF. The CDR3 bases are TGCGCCAGCAGCGCAGGCATCGGGGAGCTGTTTTTT.

This clone was observed a single time. The chain is built from TRBV21-1 and TRBJ2-5; TRBD1, the table's D call, lacks a check against the DNA. TRBV21-1 is annotated as a pseudogene. The CDR3 has 15 residues. CDR3 sequence (DNA): TGTGCCAGCAGCAAAAAGGGACAGAAGTGGCAGACCCAGTACTTC. Its translation is CASSKKGQKWQTQYF.

The rearrangement links TRBV5-4 to TRBJ2-2; 7 nucleotides align to TRBD1. The trim removed 0 bases at V and 1 base at J, leaving 3 bases unmatched. CDR3 size: 16 residues. Germline lookup yields CDR1 SGHNT and CDR2 YYREEE (reference sequence). In DNA form, the CDR3 reads TGTGCCAGCAGCTTGGGGGGGACAGAGAACACCGGGGAGCTGTTTTTT. As protein: CASSLGGTENTGELFF.

The J gene is TRBJ1-5, the V gene TRBV5-8; TRBD1 aligns across 9 bases. Germline assignment: CDR1 SGHTS and CDR2 YDEGEE. Trimming removed 4 bases from V and 4 bases from J; junction bases left unmatched: 6. The CDR3 spans 15 residues. The CDR3 DNA reads TGTGCCAGCAGCGGCCGGGACAGGGCTAATCAGCCCCAGCATTTT. Amino acids: CASSGRDRANQPQHF.

The genes are TRBV6-5 and TRBJ2-5; D gene unclear. The V end was cut by 4 bases, the J end by 0 bases, with 12 bases between. Looked up from germline, CDR1 is MNHEY and CDR2 is SVGAGI. The CDR3 contains 15 residues. The CDR3 region has the DNA TGTGCCAGCAGTTCCCCCCCTCCGTACCAAGAGACCCAGTACTTC. Translation gives CASSSPPPYQETQYF.

This chain joins TRBV25-1 and TRBJ2-1; D gene unclear. V gave up 5 bases and J gave up 4 bases, with 3 bases separating them. Germline loops: CDR1 MGHDK, CDR2 SYGVNS. This CDR3 spans 11 amino acids. Written as DNA, the CDR3 is TGTGCCAGCAGTCTTTACAATGAGCAGTTCTTC. It yields the protein CASSLYNEQFF.

The chain uses TRBV3-1 (or the pseudogene TRBV3-2) and TRBJ2-1; 8 nucleotides agree with TRBD1. The CDR3 has 15 amino acids. V was clipped by 4 bases and J by 1 base; unmatched bases: 3. The germline gives CDR1 LGHDT, CDR2 YNNKEL (reference sequence). Here the CDR3 DNA reads TGTGCCAGCAGCCCTCGGGACAGGTCCTACAATGAGCAGTTCTTC. This codes for CASSPRDRSYNEQFF.

This clone has more than one count but fewer than ten. The CDR3, as DNA: TGCGCCAGCAGCTTCCTTCCCGGGACAGGGTTGGAGCCCCAGCATTTT. The encoded protein is CASSFLPGTGLEPQHF. The V call is TRBV4-1, the J call TRBJ1-5, with TRBD1 matching over 9 bases. The V segment lost 5 bases and the J segment 8 bases; nucleotides outside the gene matches: 13. Germline V gives CDR1 MGHRA, CDR2 YSYEKL. The CDR3 spans 16 residues.

The chain combines TRBV28 with TRBJ2-7; weak D call: TRBD1 (6 bases). V was cut by 6 bases and J by 3 bases, with 9 bases left in between. The V gene's germline CDR1 is MDHEN and CDR2 SYDVKM. This CDR3 contains 12 residues. Here the CDR3 DNA reads TGTGCCAGCAGCGGACAGTTCTACGAGCAGTACTTC. Amino acids: CASSGQFYEQYF.

The V and J genes are TRBV10-3 and TRBJ1-4; 8 bases agree with TRBD1. Germline CDR1 and CDR2: ENHRY and SYGVKD. With V trimmed by 5 bases and J by 4 bases, 6 bases remained unmatched. CDR3 size: 15 residues. This CDR3 is CAISKGDRSNEKLFF. CDR3 sequence (DNA): TGTGCCATCAGTAAAGGGGACAGGAGTAATGAAAAACTGTTTTTT.

The CDR3 DNA follows: TGTGCCAGCACGGGGCCAACTAATGAAAAACTGTTTTTT. It encodes CASTGPTNEKLFF. V is TRBV7-9 and J is TRBJ1-4, with D maybe TRBD1 (5 bases). Germline CDR1 SEHNR, CDR2 FQNEAQ (reference sequence). The CDR3 is 13 amino acids. With 7 bases removed from V and 0 bases from J, the gap between germline ends came to 6 bases. Based on the CDR3 plus reference TRBV7-9 and TRBJ1-4, the full variable domain is DTGVSQNPRHKITKRGQNVTFRCDPISEHNRLYWYRQTLGQGPEFLTYFQNEAQLEKSRLLSDRFSAERPKGSFSTLEIQRTEQGDSAMYLCASTGPTNEKLFFGSGTQLSVL.

This chain uses TRBV19 with TRBJ1-5; D gene unclear. The germline V gene has CDR1 LNHDA and CDR2 SQIVND (reference sequence). The CDR3 is 15 amino acids. V was shortened by 4 bases and J by 0 bases, with 10 bases between the two germline ends. DNA of the CDR3: TGTGCCAGTAGTAGGCCCCTCCATAGCAATCAGCCCCAGCATTTT. This sequence encodes CASSRPLHSNQPQHF. The whole variable domain, remainder taken from reference TRBV19 and TRBJ1-5, is DGGITQSPKYLFRKEGQNVTLSCEQNLNHDAMYWYRQDPGQGLRLIYYSQIVNDFQKGDIAEGYSVSREKKESFPLTVTSAQKNPTAFYLCASSRPLHSNQPQHFGDGTRLSIL.

This chain links TRBV6-6 with TRBJ2-2; 11 nucleotides line up with TRBD1. This CDR3 has 15 amino acids. Germline trimming cut 2 bases from V and 6 bases from J; bases unmatched to any gene: 2. Germline assignment: CDR1 MNHNY and CDR2 SVGAGI (reference sequence). CDR3: CASSYRDRGSGELFF. The DNA for the CDR3 is TGTGCCAGCAGTTACCGGGACAGGGGGTCCGGGGAGCTGTTTTTT.

The V gene is TRBV6-1, the J gene TRBJ1-5; D unclear. The CDR3 is 15 amino acids. Germline CDR1 is MNHNS and CDR2 is SASEGT. V was clipped by 2 bases and J by 3 bases, with 11 bases between them. The CDR3 loop reads CASSEILDPNQPQHF. The CDR3 DNA is TGTGCCAGCAGTGAAATACTAGACCCCAATCAGCCCCAGCATTTT.

The CDR3 sequence is CASSLHRAGTEAFF. The CDR3 DNA reads as TGCGCCAGCAGCTTACACAGGGCCGGGACTGAAGCTTTCTTT. V gene TRBV5-1 combines with J gene TRBJ1-1, with TRBD1 as a possible D gene (6 bases). Trimming left V 2 bases short and J 5 bases short, with 13 bases between. This CDR3 has 14 residues. The germline gives CDR1 SGHRS, CDR2 YFSETQ.

The rearrangement uses TRBV30 and TRBJ1-6, with a tentative D call TRBD1 (5 bases). Trimming removed 5 bases from V and 4 bases from J, with 18 bases in between. This CDR3 contains 16 residues. The germline CDR1 and CDR2 sequences are GTSNPN and SVGIG (reference sequence). DNA of the CDR3: TGTGCCTGGTCTTGGGCAGGGCCGCTTTATAATTCACCCCTCCACTTT. Its protein is CAWSWAGPLYNSPLHF. Based on the CDR3 plus reference TRBV30 and TRBJ1-6, the full variable domain is SQTIHQWPATLVQPVGSPLSLECTVEGTSNPNLYWYRQAAGRGLQLLFYSVGIGQISSEVPQNLSASRPQDRQFILSSKKLLLSDSGFYLCAWSWAGPLYNSPLHFGNGTRLTVT.

This clone was picked up a small number of times. This rearrangement joins TRBV9 to TRBJ1-6, with no clear D. V lost 3 bases to trimming and J lost 9 bases, with 13 bases between them. Per germline, CDR1 SGDLS and CDR2 YYNGEE. The CDR3 has 14 amino acids. The CDR3 is CASSEARRGSPLHF. The CDR3 coding sequence is TGTGCCAGCAGCGAAGCTAGACGGGGTTCACCCCTCCACTTT.

This chain links TRBV5-4 with TRBJ2-5, with 9 positions matching TRBD2. Trimming removed 5 bases from V and 5 bases from J; junction bases left unmatched: 4. The CDR3 extends over 13 amino acids. The germline V gene has CDR1 SGHNT and CDR2 YYREEE (reference sequence). The CDR3 sequence: CASRSGTSETQYF. Here the CDR3 DNA reads TGTGCCAGCAGATCCGGGACTAGCGAGACCCAGTACTTC.

This chain links TRBV28 with TRBJ1-1; 7 positions match TRBD1. This CDR3 is built from 16 residues. The V and J ends lost 5 bases and 0 bases, in that order; junction bases with no gene match: 9. CDR1 and CDR2 from the germline V gene are MDHEN and SYDVKM. The CDR3 bases are TGTGCCAGCAGTCAGCCAGGGGGTTGGGTGAACACTGAAGCTTTCTTT. As protein: CASSQPGGWVNTEAFF.

The rearrangement uses TRBV7-6 and TRBJ2-5; 7 bases line up with TRBD2. Unmatched junction bases numbered 8, after V lost 4 bases and J lost 3 bases. CDR1 SGHVS and CDR2 FNYEAQ come from the germline V gene. CDR3 length: 15 residues. The CDR3 sequence: CASSSIRRGEETQYF. CDR3 DNA: TGTGCCAGCAGCTCGATCCGTCGGGGGGAAGAGACCCAGTACTTC.

There are a few counts of this clone. The chain combines TRBV7-8 with TRBJ1-6; D gene uncertain. CDR1 SGHVS and CDR2 FQNEAQ come from the germline V gene. Trimming left V 2 bases short and J 3 bases short, with 5 bases between. This CDR3 spans 14 amino acids. CDR3 in DNA: TGTGCCAGCAGCTTACGGTACTATAATTCACCCCTCCACTTT. Amino acids: CASSLRYYNSPLHF.

The chain carries TRBV19 and TRBJ2-7; maybe TRBD1 (6 bases). V shed 0 bases and J shed 0 bases, with 9 bases lying between them. The CDR3 sequence is 15 residues long. Germline CDR1 reads LNHDA; CDR2 reads SQIVND (reference sequence). CDR3 protein: CASSIDGTPSYEQYF. In DNA form, the CDR3 reads TGTGCCAGTAGTATAGACGGGACACCCTCCTACGAGCAGTACTTC.

This chain joins TRBV5-1 and TRBJ2-3; 8 bases map to TRBD1. CDR3 length: 17 amino acids. Germline loops: CDR1 SGHRS, CDR2 YFSETQ. The J segment lost 2 bases and the V segment lost 0 bases, leaving 8 bases of the junction unmatched. CDR3: CASSLEDRAGTTDTQYF. In DNA, the CDR3 is TGCGCCAGCAGCTTGGAGGACAGGGCAGGGACCACAGATACGCAGTATTTT.